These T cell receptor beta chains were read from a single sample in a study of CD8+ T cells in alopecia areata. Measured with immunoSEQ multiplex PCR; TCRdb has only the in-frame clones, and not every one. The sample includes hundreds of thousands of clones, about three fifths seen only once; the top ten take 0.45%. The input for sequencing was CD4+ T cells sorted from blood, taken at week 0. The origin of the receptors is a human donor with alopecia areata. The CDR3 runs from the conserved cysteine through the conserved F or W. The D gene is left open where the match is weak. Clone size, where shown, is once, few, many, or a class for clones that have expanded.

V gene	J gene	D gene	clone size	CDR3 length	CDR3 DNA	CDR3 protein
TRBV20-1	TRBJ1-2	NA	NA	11	TGCAGTGCTAGAGGGGGCTATGGCTACACCTTC	CSARGGYGYTF
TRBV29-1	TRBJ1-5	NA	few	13	TGCAGCGTTTCTTGGGGTAGCAATCAGCCCCAGCATTTT	CSVSWGSNQPQHF
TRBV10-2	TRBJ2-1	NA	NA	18	TGCGCCAGCAGTGACAGGCTCACTAAGGGGCGAACAAACAATGAGCAGTTCTTC	CASSDRLTKGRTNNEQFF
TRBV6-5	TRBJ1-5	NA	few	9	TGTGCCGGCGGTCACTTTGGGCATTTT	CAGGHFGHF
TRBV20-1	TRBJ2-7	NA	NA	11	TGCAGTGCTAGAGTGTCGACCGGCCAGTACTTC	CSARVSTGQYF
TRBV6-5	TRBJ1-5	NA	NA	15	TGTGCCAGCAGAGCCGACCGGGGGAGCAATCAGCCCCAGCATTTT	CASRADRGSNQPQHF
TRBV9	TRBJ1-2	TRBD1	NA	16	TGTGCCAGCAGCCTTCGGGACAGCCTGGGGATCTATGGCTACACCTTC	CASSLRDSLGIYGYTF
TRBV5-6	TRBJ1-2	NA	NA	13	TGTGCCAGCAGCTCAACGGGGGACTATGGCTACACCTTC	CASSSTGDYGYTF
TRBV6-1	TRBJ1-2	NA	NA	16	TGTGCCAGCAGTGAAGGTTACAGGCTGGAACGGCATGGCTACACCTTC	CASSEGYRLERHGYTF
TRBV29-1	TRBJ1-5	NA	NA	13	TGCAGCGTTGAAGGAGGAGTAAATCAGCCCCAGCATTTT	CSVEGGVNQPQHF
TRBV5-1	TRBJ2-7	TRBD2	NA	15	TGCGCCAGCAGCTCGACTAGCGGAGATTCCTACGAGCAGTACTTC	CASSSTSGDSYEQYF
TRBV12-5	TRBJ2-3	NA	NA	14	TGTGCTAGTGCGGGATGGACAGTCACAGATACGCAGTATTTT	CASAGWTVTDTQYF
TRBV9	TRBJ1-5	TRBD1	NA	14	TGTGCCAGCAGCATTGGACAGGGGGCCCAGCCCCAGCATTTT	CASSIGQGAQPQHF
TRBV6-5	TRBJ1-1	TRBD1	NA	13	TGTGCCAGCTCATTACAGGGGGCCACTGAAGCTTTCTTT	CASSLQGATEAFF
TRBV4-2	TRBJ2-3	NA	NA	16	TGTGCCAGCAGCCAACTCCAAGGGGCTAGACAGATCGCGCAGTATTTT	CASSQLQGARQIAQYF